This T cell receptor (beta chain) was captured in a study of T cells expressing NK-cell markers. TCRdb re-called the 5' RACE reads and gives one entry per CDR3 protein, without DNA. The sample yields 120,000 to 150,000 distinct CDR3 sequences, of which the top ten take up about 12%. The length of the CDR3 is 16 residues. Germline V gene lookup returns CDR1 SQVTM and CDR2 ANQGSEA. Sequenced input: blood T cells: a sorted CD56 or NKG2C T cell subset, CD4+ or CD8+ T cells, or bulk PBMC T cells (not recorded which). This chain connects TRBV29-1 to TRBJ2-1; the D call from TCRdb, TRBD2, cannot be confirmed without DNA. The clonotype was recovered from a man aged 18 to 29 in good health. CDR3 in amino acids: CSVEGGRSTSYNEQFF.